This record looks at one T cell receptor (beta chain) sequence and its context. The junction departs from germline at one end; a sequencing error may be responsible. The template was RNA from unsorted bulk tissue. This sample was included in a study of tumor and adjacent non-tumor tissue in lung cancer. Germline values: CDR1 SGHAT, CDR2 FQNNGV. This CDR3 region has 14 residues. The library came from three nested PCR rounds adapted from ARM-PCR protocols. TCRdb redid the calling of the multiplex PCR reads with MiXCR, one entry per CDR3 protein. The table shows roughly 200,000 distinct CDR3 sequences, with over 55% occurring only once.

The sequence came from a man between 60 and 75 years old with non-small cell lung cancer. The sequenced material came from lung tumor tissue. The rearrangement uses TRBV11-2 and TRBJ2-1; TRBD2 is a possible D gene (5 bases). The CDR3 DNA is TGTGCCAGCAGCTTAGAGGCGGGTTACAATGACCAGTTCTTC. It yields the protein CASSLEAGYNDQFF.